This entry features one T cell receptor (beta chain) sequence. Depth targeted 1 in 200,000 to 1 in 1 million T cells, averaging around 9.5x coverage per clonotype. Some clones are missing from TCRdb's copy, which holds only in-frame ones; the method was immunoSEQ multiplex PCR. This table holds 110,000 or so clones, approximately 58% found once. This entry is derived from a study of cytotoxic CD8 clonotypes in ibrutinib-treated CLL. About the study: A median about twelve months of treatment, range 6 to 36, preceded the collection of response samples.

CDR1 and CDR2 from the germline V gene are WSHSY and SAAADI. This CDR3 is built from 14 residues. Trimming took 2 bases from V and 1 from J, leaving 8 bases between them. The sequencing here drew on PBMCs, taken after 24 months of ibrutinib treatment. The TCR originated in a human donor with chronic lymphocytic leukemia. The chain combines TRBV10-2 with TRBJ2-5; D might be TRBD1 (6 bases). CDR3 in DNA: TGCGCCAGCAGTGAGGGACAGCCCCAAGAGACCCAGTACTTC. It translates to CASSEGQPQETQYF.